The rows below give T cell receptor beta chains drawn from one sample of a study of cytomegalovirus exposure and HLA in healthy donors. Assay: immunoSEQ multiplex PCR; the TCRdb copy retains only in-frame clones and omits some. Seen in this sample are about 50,000 clones; the ten most common clones hold around 11%. Source material: PBMCs. The receptors shown here come from a man aged 18 to 29 in good health and CMV-seropositive. The CDR3 runs from the conserved cysteine through the conserved F or W. The D gene is left open where the match is weak.

D	V	J	CDR3	DNA
-	TRBV5-1	TRBJ2-3	CASSLSGGPPDTQYF	TGCGCCAGCAGCCTCTCCGGAGGGCCACCAGATACGCAGTATTTT
TRBD2	TRBV5-1	TRBJ2-7	CASSLTSGSYEQYF	TGCGCCAGCAGCTTAACTAGCGGCTCCTACGAGCAGTACTTC
-	TRBV28	TRBJ1-5	CASRRGNGNQPQHF	TGTGCCAGCCGACGGGGGAATGGGAATCAGCCCCAGCATTTT
TRBD2	TRBV29-1	TRBJ2-1	CSVDPRGGRFNEQFF	TGCAGCGTTGACCCCCGGGGGGGGCGATTCAATGAGCAGTTCTTC
TRBD1	TRBV30	TRBJ1-1	CAWTGGPHRAFF	TGTGCCTGGACAGGGGGCCCCCATCGGGCTTTCTTT
TRBD2	TRBV5-4	TRBJ2-3	CASSSRAGMSTDTQYF	TGTGCCAGCAGCTCTAGAGCGGGAATGAGCACAGATACGCAGTATTTT
-	TRBV7-9	TRBJ2-7	CASSYRDWTYEQYF	TGTGCCAGCAGCTACCGGGACTGGACCTACGAGCAGTACTTC
-	TRBV6-1	TRBJ1-5	CASSEAVTAGNQPQHF	TGTGCCAGCAGTGAAGCCGTCACAGCGGGCAATCAGCCCCAGCATTTT
-	TRBV7-9	TRBJ2-3	CASTPRDTQYF	TGTGCCAGCACCCCGCGAGATACGCAGTATTTT
TRBD1	TRBV7-8	TRBJ1-1	CASSPRQGRGTEAFF	TGTGCCAGCAGCCCGCGACAGGGGCGCGGCACTGAAGCTTTCTTT
TRBD2	TRBV19	TRBJ2-1	CASTELAGDHNEQFF	TGTGCCAGTACCGAATTGGCGGGAGACCACAATGAGCAGTTCTTC
-	TRBV18	TRBJ2-7	CASSPQQETHFEQYF	TGTGCCAGCTCACCCCAACAGGAGACGCACTTTGAGCAGTACTTC
-	TRBV28	TRBJ1-1	CASSLIGTEAFF	TGTGCCAGCAGTTTAATCGGGACTGAAGCTTTCTTT
TRBD1	TRBV18	TRBJ1-2	CASSPGQVYGYTF	TGTGCCAGCTCACCAGGACAGGTTTATGGCTACACCTTC
-	TRBV2	TRBJ1-6	CASSGQRGSSPLHF	TGTGCCAGCAGTGGACAGCGGGGAAGTTCACCCCTCCACTTT
-	TRBV30	TRBJ2-5	CAWSGGGGMETQYF	TGTGCCTGGAGTGGCGGTGGCGGGATGGAGACCCAGTACTTC
-	TRBV30	TRBJ1-2	CAWSPGRDYGYTF	TGTGCCTGGAGTCCAGGGAGGGACTATGGCTACACCTTC
-	TRBV6-5	TRBJ1-5	CASRTGHQPQHF	TGTGCCAGCAGAACAGGACATCAGCCCCAGCATTTT
-	TRBV5-1	TRBJ2-3	CASSLGAETDTQYF	TGCGCCAGCAGCTTGGGGGCAGAAACAGATACGCAGTATTTT
-	TRBV5-1	TRBJ1-2	CASSLGTGPYGYTF	TGCGCCAGCAGCTTGGGCACAGGCCCCTATGGCTACACCTTC
TRBD1	TRBV9	TRBJ1-4	CASSTGQGYEKLFF	TGTGCCAGCAGCACCGGACAGGGGTACGAAAAACTGTTTTTT
TRBD1	TRBV7-3	TRBJ2-6	CASSLTGQGALGANVLTF	TGTGCCAGCAGCTTAACTGGACAGGGGGCTTTGGGGGCCAACGTCCTGACTTTC